These 5 T cell receptor beta chains share one sample of origin, sequenced in a study of breast tumors, draining lymph nodes, adjacent tissues. TCRdb processed the multiplex PCR reads anew with MiXCR; each CDR3 protein has one entry. The table has 13,000 to 15,000 distinct CDR3 sequences, 55% seen once; the top ten hold roughly 31%. Sequenced material: tumor-adjacent breast tissue. These receptors came from a female donor with breast cancer. Some clones in this sample may be carry-over from other donors' samples.

This clonotype was found once. V usage is TRBV28 and J usage is TRBJ1-6, with D possibly being TRBD1 (6 bases). Germline V gives CDR1 MDHEN, CDR2 SYDVKM. The CDR3 length is 13 residues. V dropped 8 bases and J dropped 8 bases, with 13 bases sitting between them. The CDR3: CASLGQFDSPLHF. CDR3 sequence (DNA): TGTGCCAGCCTAGGACAGTTCGATTCACCCCTCCACTTT.

This clonotype was observed a few times. It may be a read error: a sequence one base away is much more abundant. V usage is TRBV6-5 and J usage is TRBJ1-1; 12 bases match TRBD1. This CDR3 region has 14 residues. The V gene's germline CDR1 is MNHEY and CDR2 SVGAGI. In nucleotides, the CDR3 is TGTGCCAGCAGTCACTCGTGGGACAGGGGGCAGGCTTTCTTT. Translation: CASSHSWDRGQAFF.

This clonotype was seen at least ten times. This chain links TRBV6-6 with TRBJ1-2; D is perhaps TRBD1 (5 bases). Germline V gives CDR1 MNHNY, CDR2 SVGAGI (reference sequence). V lost 0 bases and J lost 3, with 8 bases in between. This CDR3 is built from 14 residues. CDR3 region: CASSYSTVYYGYTF. CDR3 coding DNA: TGTGCCAGCAGTTACTCGACAGTTTACTATGGCTACACCTTC.

There are a few counts of this clonotype. The chain joins TRBV9 to TRBJ2-1; 8 nucleotides line up with TRBD2. The CDR3 covers 15 residues. Germline V CDR1 and CDR2: SGDLS, YYNGEE. The V gene end was trimmed by 4 bases and the J gene end by 0 bases; junction bases not matched to a gene: 3. Written as DNA, the CDR3 is TGTGCCAGCAGCCCCGGGGGGGCCTCCTACAATGAGCAGTTCTTC. This encodes CASSPGGASYNEQFF. Looking up the rest from reference TRBV9 and TRBJ2-1 gives the full variable domain: DSGVTQTPKHLITATGQRVTLRCSPRSGDLSVYWYQQSLDQGLQFLIQYYNGEERAKGNILERFSAQQFPDLHSELNLSSLELGDSALYFCASSPGGASYNEQFFGPGTRLTVL.

This clonotype qualifies as medium-sized. This chain links TRBV19 with TRBJ2-7, with D perhaps matching TRBD2 (5 bases). Trimming took off 3 bases at V and 7 bases at J, with 13 bases between the two ends. This CDR3 has 13 amino acids. Germline-derived CDR1 and CDR2 are LNHDA and SQIVND (reference sequence). CDR3 bases: TGTGCCAGTAGTATCAGGTCCGGGGAAGAGCAGTACTTC. Protein: CASSIRSGEEQYF.